The next 13 T cell receptor beta chains were all read from a single sample in a study of cytomegalovirus exposure and HLA in healthy donors. The primer mix had 60 Vbeta and 13 Jbeta primers. TCRdb keeps only in-frame clones here, not all; method: immunoSEQ multiplex PCR. The sample has 140,000 or so clones, more than 75% seen once. Specimen: PBMCs. The source is a woman aged 18 to 35 in good health and CMV-seropositive.

The chain uses TRBV11-2 and TRBJ1-1; D is undetermined. Per the germline V gene, CDR1 is SGHAT and CDR2 is FQNNGV. V was pared by 2 bases and J by 6 bases, with 13 bases between. This CDR3 has 14 amino acids. The CDR3 here is CASSLKGAWAEAFF. DNA of the CDR3: TGTGCCAGCAGCTTAAAGGGAGCTTGGGCTGAAGCTTTCTTT.

The chain couples TRBV7-2 to TRBJ1-2; 7 bases line up with TRBD1. The germline V gene has CDR1 SGHTA and CDR2 FQGNSA. This CDR3 region has 15 residues. V gave up 5 bases and J gave up 2 bases; unmatched junction bases: 8. The CDR3 spells CASSLGTAVNYGYTF. Written as DNA, the CDR3 is TGTGCCAGCAGCCTCGGGACAGCCGTGAACTATGGCTACACCTTC.

This CDR3 reads CASSLGTGKRTEAFF. Here the CDR3 DNA reads TGTGCCAGCAGCTTAGGAACAGGGAAGAGGACTGAAGCTTTCTTT. This chain connects TRBV13 to TRBJ1-1; tentatively, D is TRBD1 (6 bases). V was shortened by 0 bases and J by 5 bases, with 13 bases between the two germline ends. CDR1 PRHDT and CDR2 FYEKMQ come from the germline V gene (reference sequence). The CDR3 runs to 15 residues.

The CDR3 region has the DNA TGTGCCAGCAGCTTTCGGGGGGCGGCGGACACTGAAGCTTTCTTT. Translated, it gives CASSFRGAADTEAFF. V and J are TRBV7-9 and TRBJ1-1; tentative D call: TRBD1 (6 bases). Germline loops: CDR1 SEHNR, CDR2 FQNEAQ (reference sequence). The CDR3 contains 15 residues. Trimming left V 3 bases short and J 3 bases short, with 14 bases between.

The V call is TRBV5-1, the J call TRBJ1-5, with a weak D call TRBD1 (6 bases). V was cut by 4 bases and J by 1 base, with 12 bases left in between. Germline CDR1 is SGHRS and CDR2 is YFSETQ. The CDR3 is 15 amino acids. CDR3 residues: CASSTGSGSNQPQHF. CDR3 bases: TGCGCCAGCAGCACAGGGAGTGGGAGCAATCAGCCCCAGCATTTT.

CDR3 sequence: CASSPGGEYGGYTF. CDR3 coding DNA: TGTGCCAGTAGCCCAGGGGGCGAGTATGGTGGCTACACCTTC. The chain joins TRBV19 to TRBJ1-2; 8 bases agree with TRBD1. The germline CDR1 and CDR2 sequences are LNHDA and SQIVND (reference sequence). The CDR3 is 14 amino acids. The trim removed 6 bases at V and 7 bases at J, leaving 10 bases unmatched.

V and J are TRBV15 and TRBJ1-2; 12 bases line up with TRBD1. CDR1 is LNHNV, CDR2 YYDKDF, per germline (reference sequence). V shed 2 bases and J 5 bases; nucleotides not matched to a gene: 6. This CDR3 has 16 amino acids. The CDR3 DNA reads as TGTGCCACCAGCAGAACCGGGACAGGGGGCGGTTATGGCTACACCTTC. It codes for CATSRTGTGGGYGYTF.

The J gene is TRBJ1-2, the V gene TRBV5-1; TRBD1 matches at 10 bases. V was pared by 0 bases and J by 6 bases, with 8 bases of the junction left unmatched. The germline CDR1 and CDR2 sequences are SGHRS and YFSETQ. The length of the CDR3 is 16 residues. The CDR3 nucleotides read TGCGCCAGCAGCTTGGGACAGGGGGCCCCTCCACATGGCTACACCTTC. Encoded protein: CASSLGQGAPPHGYTF.

The chain joins TRBV6-1 to TRBJ2-5, with D possibly TRBD2 on 5 matching bases. V lost 6 bases and J 4 bases, leaving 18 bases between the germline ends. This CDR3 contains 15 residues. Germline CDR1 and CDR2: MNHNS and SASEGT. This CDR3 is CASRSLRGRRETQYF. The DNA of the CDR3 is TGTGCCAGCAGAAGTCTCCGGGGTAGGCGAGAGACCCAGTACTTC.

V and J are TRBV11-3 and TRBJ2-1, with D perhaps TRBD1 (7 bases). The CDR3 is 14 residues long. Trimming removed 5 bases at V and 8 bases at J, with 16 bases between. The germline V gene encodes CDR1 SGHNT and CDR2 YENEEA. CDR3 amino acids: CASSPTGRIDEQFF. CDR3 bases: TGTGCCAGCAGCCCGACAGGGAGGATAGATGAGCAGTTCTTC.

CDR3 DNA sequence: TGTGCCAGCAGCTTAACTGTTAGCGGGGGCCTGAGCACAGATACGCAGTATTTT. This gives the protein CASSLTVSGGLSTDTQYF. The rearrangement uses TRBV7-2 and TRBJ2-3; TRBD2 agrees at 9 bases. Germline assignment: CDR1 SGHTA and CDR2 FQGNSA. The CDR3 runs to 18 residues. V was clipped by 2 bases and J by 0 bases; unmatched bases: 9. Drawing the rest from reference TRBV7-2 and TRBJ2-3, the complete variable domain is GAGVSQSPSNKVTEKGKDVELRCDPISGHTALYWYRQSLGQGLEFLIYFQGNSAPDKSGLPSDRFSAERTGGSVSTLTIQRTQQEDSAVYLCASSLTVSGGLSTDTQYFGPGTRLTVL.

The chain is built from TRBV4-1 and TRBJ2-7; TRBD1 agrees at 10 bases. CDR1 MGHRA and CDR2 YSYEKL come from the germline V gene. The CDR3 has 15 residues. With V trimmed by 3 bases and J by 4 bases, 6 bases remained unmatched. Here the CDR3 DNA reads TGCGCCAGCAGCCAGGGGGACAGGGGTCTTTACGAGCAGTACTTC. Translation gives CASSQGDRGLYEQYF.

This chain uses TRBV10-2 with TRBJ2-2, with no clear D. Germline CDR1 WSHSY, CDR2 SAAADI. The CDR3 loop spans 18 amino acids. V was trimmed by 7 bases and J by 2 bases, leaving 23 bases between them. The CDR3 sequence is CASTNTRSIASNTGELFF. CDR3 sequence (DNA): TGCGCCAGCACCAATACACGGAGTATCGCGTCTAACACCGGGGAGCTGTTTTTT.